Given below is one T cell receptor (beta chain) in context. Its antigen is not known. Described time point: newly diagnosed GD, antithyroid drugs for less than 3 months. PBMC-extracted RNA yielded the TCR library. The authors drew 8.5 to 9 milliliters of peripheral blood into EDTA tubes. This sample is part of a study of regulatory T cells in long-lasting Graves disease. Both iRepertoire HTBI primers and Arm-PCR of CDR3 regions were used to build the TCR beta libraries. TCRdb independently ran MiXCR on the multiplex PCR reads; one entry per CDR3 protein. The table has a few hundred thousand distinct CDR3 sequences, approximately 13% seen once. Germline V gene sequence: CDR1 DFQATT, CDR2 SNEGSKA (reference sequence). The V segment lost 5 bases and the J segment 4 bases; nucleotides outside the gene matches: 6. The CDR3 consists of 14 residues. Study results and caveats: Blood alone, not thyroid tissue, was studied.

This same sample was also part of a study on T cells in Graves' hyperthyroidism and ophthalmopathy. That source adds: The study based diagnoses on clinical symptoms, serum thyroxine and TRAb, thyroid ultrasound and orbital computed tomography. Appearing also in blood were most of the thyroid clonotypes expanded above 0.001.

The genes are TRBV20-1 and TRBJ2-5, with TRBD1 matching over 11 bases. The sample consisted of peripheral blood mononuclear cells (PBMCs), taken at new diagnosis, from a patient treated with antithyroid drugs. The clonotype was recovered from a man in his thirties or forties with Graves disease. The CDR3: CSADGQGARETQYF. CDR3 nucleotides: TGCAGTGCTGATGGACAGGGGGCGCGAGAGACCCAGTACTTC.